This entry lists 32 T cell receptor beta chains sequenced from one sample in a study of blood T cell repertoires in COVID-19. Here immunoSEQ multiplex PCR was the method, and the copy in TCRdb shows in-frame clones only, minus some. The data contain 25,000 to 30,000 clones, less than 80% of them singletons. The sample was peripheral blood. The source of these receptors is a man between 65 and 80 years old with acute or convalescent COVID-19.

J is TRBJ1-2 and V is TRBV18; D is undetermined. The CDR3 runs to 16 residues. Per the germline V gene, CDR1 is KGHSH and CDR2 is LQKENI. The ends were cut back, 0 bases at V and 5 bases at J, with 16 bases in the middle. The DNA for the CDR3 is TGTGCCAGCTCACCACCAGAGGGTCCGGTCCTATATGGCTACACCTTC. This translates into CASSPPEGPVLYGYTF.

The chain carries TRBV28 and TRBJ1-1; 10 bases align to TRBD1. With V trimmed by 2 bases and J by 2 bases, 5 bases remained unmatched. The V gene's germline CDR1 is MDHEN and CDR2 SYDVKM. CDR3 length: 16 residues. The DNA for the CDR3 is TGTGCCAGCAGTTTAGCCGGGACAGGGGAAAACACTGAAGCTTTCTTT. Protein sequence: CASSLAGTGENTEAFF.

The chain combines TRBV19 with TRBJ2-2; D is unresolved. V lost 1 base and J lost 0, with 9 bases in between. Looked up from germline, CDR1 is LNHDA and CDR2 is SQIVND (reference sequence). This CDR3 region has 16 residues. CDR3 residues: CASSIGLGANTGELFF. The CDR3, as DNA: TGTGCCAGTAGTATAGGTCTAGGAGCGAACACCGGGGAGCTGTTTTTT.

The genes are TRBV28 and TRBJ1-2; the D is unclear. The V and J ends lost 8 bases and 7 bases respectively, with 26 bases between them. The CDR3 has 16 residues. Per the germline V gene, CDR1 is MDHEN and CDR2 is SYDVKM. CDR3 sequence reads: CASGPLSWRLGGGYTF. The CDR3 DNA reads as TGTGCCAGCGGCCCGTTGAGTTGGCGGCTCGGCGGTGGCTACACCTTC.

The chain is built from TRBV5-1 and TRBJ1-1; tentatively, D is TRBD1 (6 bases). Germline V lookup: CDR1 SGHRS, CDR2 YFSETQ. With 1 base removed from V and 0 bases from J, the gap between germline ends came to 13 bases. The CDR3 is 16 amino acids. The CDR3 is CASSLISGDVNTEAFF. CDR3 nucleotide sequence: TGCGCCAGCAGCTTGATCTCAGGGGACGTGAACACTGAAGCTTTCTTT. The variable domain in full, completed from reference TRBV5-1 and TRBJ1-1, reads KAGVTQTPRYLIKTRGQQVTLSCSPISGHRSVSWYQQTPGQGLQFLFEYFSETQRNKGNFPGRFSGRQFSNSRSEMNVSTLELGDSALYLCASSLISGDVNTEAFFGQGTRLTVV.

The CDR3 DNA sequence: TGTGCCAGCAGCCAAGGGGGGGAAAGGGGCTACACCTTC. Translation: CASSQGGERGYTF. The V call is TRBV3-1 (or the pseudogene TRBV3-2), the J call TRBJ1-2; D is perhaps TRBD1 (5 bases). Germline V CDR1 and CDR2: LGHDT, YNNKEL (reference sequence). V lost 1 base to trimming and J lost 8 bases, with 11 bases between them. The CDR3 consists of 13 residues.

This clone was observed a single time. J is TRBJ1-2 and V is TRBV4-1, with D possibly being TRBD1 (5 bases). CDR3 size: 13 residues. Germline V lookup: CDR1 MGHRA, CDR2 YSYEKL. V was pared by 4 bases and J by 6 bases, with 12 bases between. The CDR3 nucleotides read TGCGCCAGCAGCCCGCCGTCCAGGGATGGCTACACCTTC. Translated, it gives CASSPPSRDGYTF.

The table lists this clone with a count of one. The J gene is TRBJ2-5, the V gene TRBV5-1; D gene uncertain. Trimming cost V 2 bases and J 3 bases, with 5 bases left between them. The CDR3 has 12 amino acids. Per germline, CDR1 SGHRS and CDR2 YFSETQ. The CDR3, as DNA: TGCGCCAGCAGCTTAACAGAAGAGACCCAGTACTTC. Translating it yields CASSLTEETQYF.

The V and J genes are TRBV29-1 and TRBJ2-7, with 7 bases that match TRBD1. J lost 5 bases, V lost 6 bases, and 7 bases had no gene match. The CDR3 is made up of 12 amino acids. Germline-derived CDR1 and CDR2 are SQVTM and ANQGSEA. CDR3 DNA sequence: TGCAGCGTCCGGGACAGCTTCCACGAGCAGTACTTC. Protein sequence: CSVRDSFHEQYF.

This clone was picked up a small number of times. The chain has TRBV6-2 or TRBV6-3 and TRBJ2-1, with D perhaps matching TRBD2 (6 bases). Germline V gene sequence: CDR1 MNHEY, CDR2 SVGEGT. There are 12 residues in the CDR3. Trimming stripped 6 bases from V and 5 bases from J, with 8 bases between. Here the CDR3 reads CASSRLDNEQFF. In DNA, the CDR3 is TGTGCCAGCAGCCGACTAGACAATGAGCAGTTCTTC.

The chain combines TRBV6-5 with TRBJ2-2; maybe TRBD2 (5 bases). The germline gives CDR1 MNHEY, CDR2 SVGAGI. V was shortened by 6 bases and J by 5 bases, with 10 bases between the two germline ends. This CDR3 has 13 amino acids. CDR3 protein: CASSRGSTGELFF. In DNA form, the CDR3 reads TGTGCCAGCAGCCGAGGGAGTACCGGGGAGCTGTTTTTT.

The chain uses TRBV27 and TRBJ2-1; 8 nucleotides align to TRBD2. Germline-derived CDR1 and CDR2 are MNHEY and SMNVEV (reference sequence). The CDR3 runs 15 residues. Trimming took 6 bases from V and 0 from J; bases not matched to a gene: 4. CDR3 protein: CASSRSGSSYNEQFF. The CDR3 DNA is TGTGCCAGCAGCCGGAGCGGGAGCTCCTACAATGAGCAGTTCTTC.

This clone was picked up one time. The CDR3 reads CASSRQDTPNSPLHF. The CDR3 DNA reads as TGTGCCAGCAGTCGCCAGGACACTCCTAATTCACCCCTCCACTTT. The chain is built from TRBV2 and TRBJ1-6; TRBD1 is a possible D gene (5 bases). V was shortened by 5 bases and J by 6 bases, with 14 bases between the two germline ends. Germline-derived CDR1 and CDR2 are SNHLY and FYNNEI. CDR3 size: 15 residues.

The chain joins TRBV20-1 to TRBJ2-5, with D perhaps matching TRBD2 (5 bases). Trimming left V 5 bases short and J 5 bases short, with 6 bases between. CDR3 length: 10 residues. Germline V CDR1 and CDR2: DFQATT, SNEGSKA (reference sequence). The CDR3 sequence: CSAERETQYF. The CDR3 region has the DNA TGCAGTGCTGAGCGGGAGACCCAGTACTTC.

This rearrangement joins TRBV5-6 to TRBJ1-2, with D tentatively TRBD1 (5 bases). V was cut by 5 bases and J by 1 base, with 24 bases left in between. This CDR3 region has 18 residues. CDR1 and CDR2 from the germline V gene are SGHDT and YYEEEE. The CDR3 loop is CASRDRFGRDDSNYGYTF. The CDR3 nucleotides are TGTGCCAGCAGGGACCGATTTGGGCGTGATGACAGTAACTATGGCTACACCTTC. Full variable domain (outside the CDR3, taken from reference TRBV5-6 and TRBJ1-2): DAGVTQSPTHLIKTRGQQVTLRCSPKSGHDTVSWYQQALGQGPQFIFQYYEEEERQRGNFPDRFSGHQFPNYSSELNVNALLLGDSALYLCASRDRFGRDDSNYGYTFGSGTRLTVV.

This chain links TRBV5-1 with TRBJ2-5; TRBD1 matches 11 bases. V gave up 3 bases and J gave up 2 bases; unmatched junction bases: 3. Germline CDR1 reads SGHRS; CDR2 reads YFSETQ. This CDR3 comprises 15 residues. CDR3 nucleotides: TGCGCCAGCAGCTCGGGACAGGGGGGACAAGAGACCCAGTACTTC. Translation gives CASSSGQGGQETQYF.

This CDR3 is CASSSSTGDYNEQFF. Written as DNA, the CDR3 is TGTGCCAGCTCATCATCGACAGGAGATTACAATGAGCAGTTCTTC. The genes are TRBV18 and TRBJ2-1; D is possibly TRBD1 (6 bases). Germline CDR1 and CDR2: KGHSH and LQKENI. The CDR3 sequence is 15 residues long. V gave up 5 bases and J gave up 4 bases, with 15 bases separating them.

Here the CDR3 reads CASSVENEQFF. The CDR3 DNA reads as TGTGCCAGCAGTGTGGAGAATGAGCAGTTCTTC. The chain combines TRBV2 with TRBJ2-1; D uncertain. With 4 bases removed from V and 7 bases from J, the gap between germline ends came to 5 bases. CDR3 size: 11 residues. Germline V gene lookup returns CDR1 SNHLY and CDR2 FYNNEI.

The chain uses TRBV29-1 and TRBJ1-6, with a tentative D call TRBD1 (5 bases). V was clipped by 5 bases and J by 6 bases, with 11 bases between them. The germline V gene encodes CDR1 SQVTM and CDR2 ANQGSEA. The CDR3 is 13 amino acids. The CDR3 sequence is CSVRGGLNSPLHF. The CDR3 bases are TGCAGCGTTCGGGGGGGTCTTAATTCACCCCTCCACTTT.

The genes are TRBV5-1 and TRBJ1-1; D is perhaps TRBD1 (5 bases). Germline values: CDR1 SGHRS, CDR2 YFSETQ. The ends were cut back, 0 bases at V and 3 bases at J, with 6 bases in the middle. The CDR3 contains 13 residues. CDR3 residues: CASSLGRDTEAFF. The CDR3 bases are TGCGCCAGCAGCTTGGGCAGGGACACTGAAGCTTTCTTT.

The chain uses TRBV6-6 and TRBJ2-7; D may be TRBD2 (6 bases). With 5 bases removed from V and 0 bases from J, the gap between germline ends came to 14 bases. CDR1 is MNHNY and CDR2 is SVGAGI in the germline V gene (reference sequence). The CDR3 totals 15 residues. CDR3 region: CASSLQGGPSYEQYF. In DNA, the CDR3 is TGTGCCAGCAGTCTCCAGGGAGGCCCCTCCTACGAGCAGTACTTC.

The chain recombines TRBV7-2 with TRBJ2-4; no firm D call. Germline values: CDR1 SGHTA, CDR2 FQGNSA. The CDR3 contains 13 residues. V was shortened by 5 bases and J by 5 bases, with 10 bases between the two germline ends. As DNA, the CDR3 is TGTGCCAGCAGCCTAAATATGGAAAACATTCAGTACTTC. The encoded protein is CASSLNMENIQYF.

The rearrangement joins TRBV24-1 to TRBJ1-5, with unresolved D. There are 13 residues in the CDR3. The ends were cut back, 5 bases at V and 5 bases at J, with 9 bases in the middle. CDR1 and CDR2 (germline): KGHDR, SFDVKD. The CDR3 coding sequence is TGTGCCACCAGTGCCCGGGGAGATCAGCCCCAGCATTTT. This encodes CATSARGDQPQHF.

The rearrangement links TRBV5-1 to TRBJ2-7, with D perhaps matching TRBD1 (6 bases). V lost 5 bases and J 0 bases, leaving 15 bases between the germline ends. Per the germline V gene, CDR1 is SGHRS and CDR2 is YFSETQ. The CDR3 is 15 residues long. The CDR3 DNA is TGCGCCAGCAGTTCCTCCCAGGGGAGCTCCTACGAGCAGTACTTC. Translating gives CASSSSQGSSYEQYF.

The chain employs TRBV4-2 and TRBJ2-7; 8 positions agree with TRBD1. CDR3 size: 18 residues. The ends lost 3 bases at V and 6 bases at J; junction bases unmatched: 19. CDR1 is LGHNA, CDR2 YNFKEQ, per germline. The CDR3 nucleotides are TGTGCCAGCAGCCAGTGGGGCGGCCGAGGACAGGGATCGGGCGAGCAGTACTTC. It encodes CASSQWGGRGQGSGEQYF.

V gene TRBV19 combines with J gene TRBJ2-3, with 14 nucleotides matching TRBD2. The V and J ends lost 3 bases and 7 bases, in that order; junction bases with no gene match: 3. The CDR3 is made up of 15 amino acids. CDR1 is LNHDA and CDR2 is SQIVND in the germline V gene (reference sequence). CDR3 sequence: CASSMTSGGAYTQYF. CDR3 in DNA: TGTGCCAGTAGTATGACTAGCGGGGGGGCGTATACGCAGTATTTT.

The V gene is TRBV7-3, the J gene TRBJ2-5; TRBD1 might be the D (6 bases). Germline V CDR1 and CDR2: SGHTA, FQGTGA. The CDR3 extends over 13 amino acids. The germline V and J ends were trimmed by 5 bases and 2 bases, with 9 bases remaining between them. The chain's CDR3 is CASSKQGQETQYF. In DNA form, the CDR3 reads TGTGCCAGCAGCAAACAGGGACAAGAGACCCAGTACTTC.

The rearrangement uses TRBV12-3 or TRBV12-4 and TRBJ2-5; no firm D call. The length of the CDR3 is 13 residues. The V end lost 8 bases, the J end lost 2 bases, and 12 bases lay between the germline ends. CDR3 coding DNA: TGTGCCAGCGCCCCAAAGCCACAAGAGACCCAGTACTTC. Its protein product is CASAPKPQETQYF.

This clone was seen a single time. The chain combines TRBV6-5 with TRBJ1-3; possible D gene TRBD1, 5 bases. V was cut by 7 bases and J by 3 bases, with 10 bases left in between. The CDR3 has 13 amino acids. Germline assignment: CDR1 MNHEY and CDR2 SVGAGI. CDR3 DNA: TGTGCCAGCAATCAGGGTGGTGGAAACACCATATATTTT. The encoded protein is CASNQGGGNTIYF.

The V call is TRBV29-1, the J call TRBJ1-2; TRBD1 matches at 7 bases. V lost 6 bases and J lost 8; bases outside the gene matches: 3. Germline V gene data show CDR1 as SQVTM and CDR2 as ANQGSEA. The CDR3 has 10 amino acids. The CDR3 is CSVAGGGYTF. In DNA, the CDR3 is TGCAGCGTGGCAGGGGGAGGCTACACCTTC.

V is TRBV10-2 and J is TRBJ2-2, with 8 bases identical to TRBD2. The CDR3 is 16 amino acids. V shed 2 bases and J 5 bases; nucleotides not matched to a gene: 7. From germline, CDR1 is WSHSY and CDR2 SAAADI. CDR3 amino acids: CASSELSGSATGELFF. For the CDR3, the DNA is TGCGCCAGCAGTGAGCTAAGCGGGAGTGCTACCGGGGAGCTGTTTTTT.

J is TRBJ2-1 and V is TRBV5-1, with TRBD2 matching 7 bases. This CDR3 spans 13 amino acids. Germline CDR1 SGHRS, CDR2 YFSETQ. Trimming at V came to 4 bases and at J to 8 bases, leaving 6 bases not matched to a gene. CDR3: CASSTSGVDEQFF. CDR3 nucleotides: TGCGCCAGCAGCACCAGCGGGGTCGATGAGCAGTTCTTC.